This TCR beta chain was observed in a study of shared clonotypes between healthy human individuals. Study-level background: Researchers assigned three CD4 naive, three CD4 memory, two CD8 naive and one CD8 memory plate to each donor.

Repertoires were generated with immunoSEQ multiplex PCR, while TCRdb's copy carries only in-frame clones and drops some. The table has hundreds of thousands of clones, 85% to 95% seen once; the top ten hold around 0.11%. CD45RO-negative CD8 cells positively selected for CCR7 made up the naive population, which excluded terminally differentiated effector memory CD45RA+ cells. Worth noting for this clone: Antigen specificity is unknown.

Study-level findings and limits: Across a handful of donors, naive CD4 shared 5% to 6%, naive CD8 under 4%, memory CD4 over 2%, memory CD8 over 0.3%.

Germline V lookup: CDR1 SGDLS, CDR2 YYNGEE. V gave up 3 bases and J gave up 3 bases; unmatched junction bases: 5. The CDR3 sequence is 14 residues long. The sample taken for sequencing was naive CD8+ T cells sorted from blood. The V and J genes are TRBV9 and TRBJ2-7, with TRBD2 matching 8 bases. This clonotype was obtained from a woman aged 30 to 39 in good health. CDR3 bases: TGTGCCAGCAGCGGGAGCGGGAGCGGCTACGAGCAGTACTTC. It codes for CASSGSGSGYEQYF.